This T cell receptor (beta chain) was sequenced during a study of control samples from healthy donors and cancer patients. Profiling relied on immunoSEQ multiplex PCR, and the TCRdb table lists in-frame clones only, not all of them. This table has 60,000 to 75,000 clones, roughly nine tenths appearing once. The germline V and J ends were trimmed by 4 bases and 3 bases, with 13 bases remaining between them. The CDR3 has 15 amino acids. Per germline, CDR1 LNHNV and CDR2 YYDKDF (reference sequence). The chain uses TRBV15 and TRBJ1-5; D might be TRBD1 (6 bases). This TCR was sampled from a man in his fifties or sixties with colorectal cancer. Sequenced: PBMCs. The CDR3 is CATSTRGQVNQPQHF. In DNA form, the CDR3 reads TGTGCCACCAGCACCCGGGGGCAGGTCAATCAGCCCCAGCATTTT.